These 3 T cell receptor beta chains came from one sample sequenced in a study of blood T cells in healthy people across ages. Then a second PCR, running roughly 7 to 11 cycles, was carried out with a sample-barcoded 5' primer and a J-beta primer mix. From the 5' RACE reads, TCRdb called clonotypes with MiXCR, one entry per CDR3 protein. The table records hundreds of thousands of distinct CDR3 sequences, 25% of them present only once. The same sample was also used in a study of T cells of mothers and their children.

Sequenced input: blood. The receptors originated from a boy aged 5 to 17 in good health.

The chain is built from TRBV5-4 and TRBJ2-2; TRBD2 matches at 7 bases. Per germline, CDR1 SGHNT and CDR2 YYREEE (reference sequence). V lost 4 bases to trimming and J lost 5 bases; unmatched junction nucleotides: 14. The CDR3 has 17 residues. CDR3 DNA: TGTGCCAGCAGCCAGCTCTGCGGGAGCAGGTGTACCGGGGAGCTGTTTTTT. Amino acids: CASSQLCGSRCTGELFF.

This clonotype was observed many times. V usage is TRBV3-1 and J usage is TRBJ2-1; D gene unclear. Trimming took 1 base from V and 7 from J, leaving 2 bases between them. CDR1 and CDR2 (germline): LGHDT, YNNKEL (reference sequence). CDR3 length equals 11 residues. CDR3 region: CASSQANEQFF. CDR3 coding DNA: TGTGCCAGCAGCCAAGCTAATGAGCAGTTCTTC.

The rearrangement links TRBV4-3 to TRBJ2-3; tentative D call: TRBD2 (6 bases). With 5 bases removed from V and 10 bases from J, the gap between germline ends came to 22 bases. This CDR3 contains 15 residues. Germline V gene data show CDR1 as LGHNA and CDR2 as YSLEER. CDR3 in amino acids: CASSYNRASAAAQYF. The CDR3 coding sequence is TGCGCCAGCAGCTATAACAGAGCTAGCGCGGCCGCGCAGTATTTT.